These 20 T cell receptor beta chains were all obtained from the same sample, sequenced in a study of cytomegalovirus exposure and HLA in healthy donors. The PCR made use of 60 Vbeta and 13 Jbeta primers. The assay was immunoSEQ multiplex PCR, and TCRdb's table has in-frame clones only and misses some. Among 55,000 to 80,000 clones listed, about four fifths were seen once. Sequenced material: PBMCs. These receptors came from a man younger than 35 in good health and CMV-seronegative.

The chain joins TRBV4-1 to TRBJ2-7, with D uncertain. The germline V gene encodes CDR1 MGHRA and CDR2 YSYEKL. Trimming removed 1 base from V and 5 bases from J, with 9 bases in between. CDR3 size: 13 residues. Here the CDR3 reads CASSQVMRNEQYF. The CDR3 DNA is TGCGCCAGCAGCCAAGTTATGAGGAACGAGCAGTACTTC.

This chain joins TRBV5-6 and TRBJ2-7, with a tentative D call TRBD1 (6 bases). The CDR3 spans 15 residues. The V gene's germline CDR1 is SGHDT and CDR2 YYEEEE. The V and J ends lost 2 bases and 2 bases respectively, with 14 bases between them. The chain's CDR3 is CASSFVAGEPYEQYF. The CDR3 coding sequence is TGTGCCAGCAGCTTTGTGGCAGGGGAGCCCTACGAGCAGTACTTC.

This chain uses TRBV6-5 with TRBJ1-2; weak D call: TRBD1 (6 bases). V was shortened by 2 bases and J by 4 bases, with 14 bases between the two germline ends. In germline, CDR1 is MNHEY, CDR2 SVGAGI. The CDR3 has 15 residues. The CDR3 nucleotides are TGTGCCAGCAGTTACACCGGGGACACTAGCTATGGCTACACCTTC. This codes for CASSYTGDTSYGYTF.

The chain combines TRBV29-1 with TRBJ2-1; the match to TRBD2 covers 10 bases. J was trimmed by 6 bases and V by 7 bases; bases with no gene match: 21. The CDR3 length is 18 residues. CDR1 is SQVTM and CDR2 is ANQGSEA in the germline V gene. As DNA, the CDR3 is TGCAGCGCCGCAGGGGGTTTTGTACTAGCGGGAATTCTCAATGAGCAGTTCTTC. Translation: CSAAGGFVLAGILNEQFF.

The CDR3 region is CASSRGGGDTEAFF. CDR3 nucleotide sequence: TGTGCCAGCAGCCGGGGGGGAGGGGACACTGAAGCTTTCTTT. J is TRBJ1-1 and V is TRBV5-8; possibly TRBD1 for D (5 bases). Germline lookup yields CDR1 SGHTS and CDR2 YDEGEE. The CDR3 spans 14 residues. The V and J ends lost 4 bases and 3 bases respectively, with 13 bases between them.

In this sample, this clone turned up a few times. The chain is built from TRBV4-1 and TRBJ2-1, with TRBD2 identical over 8 bases. Germline V gene data show CDR1 as MGHRA and CDR2 as YSYEKL. The V segment lost 3 bases and the J segment 3 bases; nucleotides outside the gene matches: 1. This CDR3 contains 14 residues. Here the CDR3 DNA reads TGCGCCAGCAGCCACGGGACTAGCTACAATGAGCAGTTCTTC. Its protein product is CASSHGTSYNEQFF.

This rearrangement joins TRBV7-3 to TRBJ2-3, with D maybe TRBD2 (6 bases). The V and J ends lost 5 bases and 11 bases respectively, with 20 bases between them. Germline CDR1 reads SGHTA; CDR2 reads FQGTGA. CDR3 length: 14 residues. CDR3 bases: TGTGCCAGCAGCCACCTAGTAGGAGGGAGCCAGCAGTATTTT. Residues: CASSHLVGGSQQYF.

The genes are TRBV27 and TRBJ1-1, with 9 positions matching TRBD1. Germline CDR1 reads MNHEY; CDR2 reads SMNVEV (reference sequence). V was pared by 8 bases and J by 0 bases, with 7 bases of the junction left unmatched. This CDR3 comprises 15 residues. The CDR3 region is CASYYRGLVNTEAFF. CDR3 in DNA: TGTGCCAGCTACTACAGGGGGCTCGTGAACACTGAAGCTTTCTTT.

This chain joins TRBV6-6 and TRBJ2-7; D is unclear. Trimming removed 6 bases from V and 3 bases from J, with 15 bases in between. CDR1 is MNHNY and CDR2 is SVGAGI in the germline V gene (reference sequence). This CDR3 region has 14 residues. The CDR3 protein is CASSLSVGSYEQYF. The CDR3 DNA sequence: TGTGCCAGCAGCCTCAGTGTGGGCAGCTACGAGCAGTACTTC.

The J gene is TRBJ2-7, the V gene TRBV7-9; maybe TRBD1 (6 bases). This CDR3 region has 15 residues. V lost 5 bases, J lost 0 bases, and 14 bases lay in between. Germline V gene lookup returns CDR1 SEHNR and CDR2 FQNEAQ (reference sequence). In DNA, the CDR3 is TGTGCCAGCAGCCCCCGTGGGGACAACTCCTACGAGCAGTACTTC. Translating gives CASSPRGDNSYEQYF.

The CDR3 DNA reads TGTGCCAGCAGCGGGACTAGCGGGAGGGGAGACAATGAGCAGTTCTTC. This translates into CASSGTSGRGDNEQFF. The chain joins TRBV9 to TRBJ2-1; 15 positions agree with TRBD2. V lost 3 bases to trimming and J lost 5 bases; unmatched junction nucleotides: 3. The CDR3 runs 16 residues. Germline-derived CDR1 and CDR2 are SGDLS and YYNGEE.

The chain is built from TRBV20-1 and TRBJ2-1, with 7 bases matching TRBD2. Germline CDR1 and CDR2: DFQATT and SNEGSKA (reference sequence). The junction had 9 bases not matched to a gene; V was cut back by 5 bases and J by 14 bases. This CDR3 is built from 11 residues. The chain's CDR3 is CSAYRAGPKFF. For the CDR3, the DNA is TGCAGTGCTTATAGAGCGGGACCTAAGTTCTTC.

The chain carries TRBV27 and TRBJ2-3; D might be TRBD2 (6 bases). The CDR3 totals 14 residues. From germline, CDR1 is MNHEY and CDR2 SMNVEV (reference sequence). Trimming removed 6 bases at V and 2 bases at J, with 12 bases between. The CDR3 sequence: CASRAGWPTDTQYF. For the CDR3, the DNA is TGTGCCAGCAGGGCGGGGTGGCCCACAGATACGCAGTATTTT.

The chain joins TRBV5-1 to TRBJ2-7; D remains unclear. This CDR3 contains 16 residues. Germline V gene lookup returns CDR1 SGHRS and CDR2 YFSETQ. Trimming removed 0 bases from V and 7 bases from J, with 20 bases in between. CDR3 protein: CASSLDSPGSIREQYF. The CDR3 region has the DNA TGCGCCAGCAGCTTGGATTCTCCCGGGTCAATCCGGGAGCAGTACTTC.

V usage is TRBV19 and J usage is TRBJ1-2; 8 bases match TRBD1. The CDR3 length is 17 residues. The germline V gene encodes CDR1 LNHDA and CDR2 SQIVND (reference sequence). V lost 1 base, J lost 1 base, and 8 bases stayed unmatched. CDR3 sequence: CASSIAQGVPLNYGYTF. For the CDR3, the DNA is TGTGCCAGTAGTATAGCACAGGGGGTACCACTTAACTATGGCTACACCTTC.

J is TRBJ2-3 and V is TRBV18, with 15 bases lining up with TRBD2. The CDR3 is 19 residues long. Germline CDR1 is KGHSH and CDR2 is LQKENI. The junction had 11 bases not matched to a gene; V was cut back by 4 bases and J by 3 bases. The CDR3: CASSQREPGTSGRTDTQYF. CDR3 in DNA: TGTGCCAGCTCACAACGAGAACCCGGGACTAGCGGGAGGACAGATACGCAGTATTTT.

A single count supports this clone. This sequence joins TRBV7-3 and TRBJ1-1; TRBD1 matches 8 bases. There are 19 residues in the CDR3. Germline V gene sequence: CDR1 SGHTA, CDR2 FQGTGA. V lost 2 bases and J lost 2; bases outside the gene matches: 16. CDR3 protein: CASSLFPQNLDRGNTEAFF. Here the CDR3 DNA reads TGTGCCAGCAGCTTATTTCCCCAAAACCTCGACAGGGGTAACACTGAAGCTTTCTTT.

The CDR3 coding sequence is TGTGCCAGCAGGTTAACAGGGGTGGGCACCGGGGAGCTGTTTTTT. Amino acid sequence: CASRLTGVGTGELFF. The chain joins TRBV28 to TRBJ2-2; 7 positions agree with TRBD1. The V and J ends lost 6 bases and 4 bases, in that order; junction bases with no gene match: 8. CDR1 and CDR2 from the germline V gene are MDHEN and SYDVKM. The CDR3 extends over 15 amino acids. Combining the CDR3 with reference TRBV28 and TRBJ2-2 gives the whole variable domain DVKVTQSSRYLVKRTGEKVFLECVQDMDHENMFWYRQDPGLGLRLIYFSYDVKMKEKGDIPEGYSVSREKKERFSLILESASTNQTSMYLCASRLTGVGTGELFFGEGSRLTVL.

The chain recombines TRBV9 with TRBJ2-5, with 9 bases matching TRBD2. Germline V CDR1 and CDR2: SGDLS, YYNGEE. The CDR3 consists of 16 residues. The V and J ends lost 0 bases and 5 bases, in that order; junction bases with no gene match: 8. CDR3: CASSVVAGGPMETQYF. The CDR3 nucleotides are TGTGCCAGCAGCGTAGTGGCGGGGGGGCCGATGGAGACCCAGTACTTC.

The V gene is TRBV10-3, the J gene TRBJ1-1; D possibly corresponds to TRBD1 (5 bases). The CDR3 is 14 residues long. Germline V gene sequence: CDR1 ENHRY, CDR2 SYGVKD. V gave up 4 bases and J gave up 10 bases, with 19 bases separating them. The CDR3 DNA reads TGTGCCATCAGTGGGGTCGGCGGGTTGGGGGGAGCTTTCTTT. This codes for CAISGVGGLGGAFF.